Described below is a single T cell receptor (beta chain) sequence and its context. The antigen is unknown. This record belongs to a study of shared clonotypes between healthy human individuals. Study summary: Donors, aged 18 to 49, were a couple of women and a few men.

Study-wide findings and caveats: The small donor group covered limited genetic and exposure diversity.

The authors distributed each subset's genomic DNA evenly over several immunoSEQ plates. Each PCR replicate run on unsorted PBMC took in 300 ng DNA, tens of thousands of T cell genomes. The method was immunoSEQ multiplex PCR; TCRdb's version includes in-frame clones alone and lacks a portion of them. Among hundreds of thousands of clones listed, 70% to 80% were seen once. The sequencing input was PBMCs. This receptor was identified in a woman aged 40 to 55 in good health. Some clones in this sample may be carry-over from other donors' samples.

The CDR3 DNA is TGTGCCAGCAGTCGAGCGGGACTCCCCGAGACCCAGTACTTC. Amino acids: CASSRAGLPETQYF. The chain employs TRBV28 and TRBJ2-5; 7 positions match TRBD2. CDR1 is MDHEN and CDR2 is SYDVKM in the germline V gene. V lost 5 bases and J lost 5; bases outside the gene matches: 8. The CDR3 is made up of 14 amino acids.